Sequencing of this T cell receptor (beta chain) was carried out in a study of blood T cells in healthy people across ages. General observations from the study: Across samples, TCR beta diversity tracked strongly with naive T cell percentage.

A second PCR of 7 to 11 cycles used a sample-barcoded 5' primer and a J-beta primer mix. TCRdb re-called the 5' RACE reads through MiXCR, storing one row per CDR3 protein. The sample holds some 560,000 distinct CDR3 sequences, roughly a quarter seen once. About this clonotype itself: The antigen is undetermined.

Samples each yielded at least 6 micrograms of total RNA. Separately, the same data were catalogued under a study of T cells of mothers and their children.

Specimen: blood. This clonotype was sampled from a boy between 2 and 10 years old in good health.

This chain's CDR3 is CASSLMVGPTGETQYF. In nucleotides, the CDR3 is TGTGCCAGCAGCTTAATGGTGGGTCCCACGGGGGAGACCCAGTACTTC. The chain has TRBV7-9 and TRBJ2-5; TRBD2 is a possible D gene (5 bases). The CDR3 spans 16 residues. Germline-derived CDR1 and CDR2 are SEHNR and FQNEAQ (reference sequence). V was cut by 2 bases and J by 5 bases, with 18 bases left in between.